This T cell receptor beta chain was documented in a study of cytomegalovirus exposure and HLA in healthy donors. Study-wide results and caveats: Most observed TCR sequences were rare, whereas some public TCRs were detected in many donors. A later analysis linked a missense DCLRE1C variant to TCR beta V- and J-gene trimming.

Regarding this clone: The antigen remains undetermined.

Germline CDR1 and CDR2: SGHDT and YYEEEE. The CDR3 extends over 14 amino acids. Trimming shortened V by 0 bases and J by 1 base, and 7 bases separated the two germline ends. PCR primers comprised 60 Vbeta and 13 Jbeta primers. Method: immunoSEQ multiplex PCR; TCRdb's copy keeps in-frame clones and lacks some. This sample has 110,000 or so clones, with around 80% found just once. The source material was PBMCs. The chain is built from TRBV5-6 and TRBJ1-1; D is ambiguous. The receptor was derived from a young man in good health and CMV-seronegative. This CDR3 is CASSLDFGNTEAFF. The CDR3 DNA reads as TGTGCCAGCAGCTTGGATTTCGGGAACACTGAAGCTTTCTTT.